This TCR beta chain was found in a study of blood T cell repertoires in COVID-19. Background on the study: Whether acute or convalescent, the COVID-19 samples came from the United States, Italy and Spain. From T cells, B-cell-depleted T cells, or PBMCs came the material, which was cDNA or gDNA.

Original data processing: From reference gene primer amplification, estimates of nucleated cell counts were derived. Profiled with immunoSEQ multiplex PCR; TCRdb holds only in-frame clones, not every one. From that table come the V and J calls and clone size; the DNA was used to work out D and trimming. The profile shows about 33,000 clones, 65% to 90% of them singletons. The ends were cut back, 8 bases at V and 8 bases at J, with 9 bases in the middle. CDR3 length equals 10 residues. The germline V gene has CDR1 MNHEY and CDR2 SVGAGI. Only a few counts were recorded for this clone. The origin of this receptor is a man older than 75 with active COVID-19. Material: peripheral blood. The J gene is TRBJ1-2, the V gene TRBV6-5; D gene uncertain. CDR3: CASEAFGYTF. The CDR3 region has the DNA TGTGCCAGCGAAGCTTTCGGCTACACCTTC.